The 16 T cell receptor beta chains in this list originate from one sample, sequenced in a study of human T cells and chemical hapten exposure. Time point denoted: pre-sensitization, week 0. The treatment is: therapeutic diphenylcyclopropenone sensitization with weekly scalp DPC. TCRdb reanalysed the RACE reads using MiXCR and keeps one entry per CDR3 protein. The sample has more than 300,000 distinct CDR3 sequences, 5.1% seen once. This material consisted of whole blood, taken in connection with sensitization to the hapten diphenylcyclopropenone (DPC). Source of these receptors: a woman in her forties or fifties with alopecia areata. Some clones in this sample may be carry-over from other donors' samples.

This clonotype was detected a few times. The chain couples TRBV25-1 to TRBJ1-5; no clear D gene. The CDR3 contains 13 residues. V dropped 4 bases and J dropped 4 bases, with 8 bases sitting between them. CDR1 and CDR2 (germline): MGHDK, SYGVNS. The CDR3 is CASSGTRNQPQHF. The CDR3 DNA reads TGTGCCAGCAGTGGTACACGGAATCAGCCCCAGCATTTT.

The rearrangement links TRBV29-1 to TRBJ2-3; D perhaps matches TRBD1 (5 bases). Germline CDR1 and CDR2: SQVTM and ANQGSEA. V was shortened by 4 bases and J by 3 bases, with 11 bases between the two germline ends. The CDR3 consists of 13 residues. The CDR3 DNA reads TGCAGCGTTGCAGGGTTAGGTACAGATACGCAGTATTTT. Amino acid sequence: CSVAGLGTDTQYF.

This rearrangement joins TRBV7-2 to TRBJ1-5; D uncertain. CDR3 length: 13 residues. Germline-derived CDR1 and CDR2 are SGHTA and FQGNSA. V shed 0 bases and J shed 7 bases, with 7 bases lying between them. The CDR3 here is CASSLAAEQPQHF. The CDR3 nucleotides read TGTGCCAGCAGCTTAGCAGCGGAGCAGCCCCAGCATTTT.

Ten or more counts support this clonotype. The chain links TRBV27 to TRBJ2-2; the D gene is possibly TRBD1 (6 bases). CDR1 is MNHEY, CDR2 SMNVEV, per germline (reference sequence). The V end was cut by 4 bases, the J end by 4 bases, with 7 bases between. The CDR3 runs to 13 residues. CDR3 DNA: TGTGCCAGCAGTTGGACAGCCACCGGGGAGCTGTTTTTT. Translated, it gives CASSWTATGELFF.

The chain links TRBV5-8 to TRBJ2-1; D remains ambiguous. CDR1 is SGHTS, CDR2 YDEGEE, per germline. Trimming stripped 5 bases from V and 7 bases from J, with 10 bases between. The CDR3 has 12 residues. The CDR3 reads CASSLQDNEQFF. DNA of the CDR3: TGTGCCAGCAGTTTGCAGGATAATGAGCAGTTCTTC.

This clonotype was recorded at least ten times. This chain links TRBV5-1 with TRBJ2-5, with D possibly matching TRBD1 (6 bases). This CDR3 region has 13 residues. Trimming removed 2 bases from V and 4 bases from J, with 9 bases in between. Germline CDR1 reads SGHRS; CDR2 reads YFSETQ. DNA of the CDR3: TGCGCCAGCAGCTTACAGGGACCAGAGACCCAGTACTTC. Translated, it gives CASSLQGPETQYF.

This clonotype was detected many times. The chain joins TRBV12-3 or TRBV12-4 to TRBJ1-6; D unresolved. This CDR3 has 14 amino acids. V lost 6 bases and J lost 6, with 12 bases in between. CDR3 residues: CASRRVEINSPLHF. CDR3 coding DNA: TGTGCCAGCAGGAGGGTCGAGATTAATTCACCCCTCCACTTT.

This clonotype was found many times. V and J are TRBV28 and TRBJ2-3; 7 bases match TRBD2. CDR3 length: 17 amino acids. The junction had 21 bases not matched to a gene; V was cut back by 5 bases and J by 10 bases. Germline V gene sequence: CDR1 MDHEN, CDR2 SYDVKM. CDR3: CASSVSSREAVQEAQYF. The CDR3 DNA is TGTGCCAGCAGTGTCTCGAGCCGGGAGGCTGTGCAGGAGGCGCAGTATTTT. Variable domain in full (rest from reference TRBV28 and TRBJ2-3): DVKVTQSSRYLVKRTGEKVFLECVQDMDHENMFWYRQDPGLGLRLIYFSYDVKMKEKGDIPEGYSVSREKKERFSLILESASTNQTSMYLCASSVSSREAVQEAQYFGPGTRLTVL.

This clonotype was counted between two and nine times. This chain uses TRBV7-7 with TRBJ2-5; 9 bases line up with TRBD2. Trimming at V came to 3 bases and at J to 3 bases, leaving 8 bases not matched to a gene. Germline V lookup: CDR1 SSHAT, CDR2 FNYEAQ (reference sequence). The CDR3 totals 16 residues. This CDR3 reads CASSFRLAGSKETQYF. As DNA, the CDR3 is TGTGCCAGCAGCTTCCGCCTAGCGGGGTCGAAAGAGACCCAGTACTTC.

Note on this clonotype: A much larger clone differs from this one at a single base, so this may be a read error. The chain carries TRBV27 and TRBJ1-1; 10 bases line up with TRBD1. The CDR3 consists of 16 residues. Germline V lookup: CDR1 MNHEY, CDR2 SMNVEV (reference sequence). The CDR3 bases are TGTACCAGCTCGAACCCGGGACAGGGGAGGAACACTGAAGCTTTCTTT. This codes for CTSSNPGQGRNTEAFF.

This clonotype was observed a handful of times. The J gene is TRBJ2-3, the V gene TRBV7-2, with 8 bases fitting TRBD2. The CDR3 has 17 amino acids. Trimming at V came to 5 bases and at J to 1 base, leaving 11 bases not matched to a gene. Germline assignment: CDR1 SGHTA and CDR2 FQGNSA. CDR3 amino acids: CASSTTSGGRGTDTQYF. For the CDR3, the DNA is TGTGCCAGCAGCACTACTAGCGGAGGGAGGGGCACAGATACGCAGTATTTT.

This chain uses TRBV9 with TRBJ2-5, with 7 bases that match TRBD1. Germline-derived CDR1 and CDR2 are SGDLS and YYNGEE. Trimming at V came to 4 bases and at J to 1 base, leaving 10 bases not matched to a gene. This CDR3 contains 16 residues. The CDR3 region has the DNA TGTGCCAGCAGCCCTAACCCAGGGGGAAGCCAAGAGACCCAGTACTTC. This translates into CASSPNPGGSQETQYF.

There are many counts of this clonotype. V is TRBV14 and J is TRBJ2-3, with 9 nucleotides matching TRBD2. CDR3 size: 17 residues. Germline V gene data show CDR1 as SGHDN and CDR2 as FVKESK. The junction had 16 bases not matched to a gene; V was cut back by 4 bases and J by 8 bases. CDR3 sequence (DNA): TGTGCCAGCAGCCGAACAGCCCTGGGACTAGCTCGCGCTACGCAGTATTTT. Translating gives CASSRTALGLARATQYF.

This clonotype occurred a few times. The CDR3 region is CASRAGLDEQFF. CDR3 DNA sequence: TGTGCCAGCAGAGCGGGACTCGATGAGCAGTTCTTC. J is TRBJ2-1 and V is TRBV14; 7 nucleotides agree with TRBD2. Germline lookup yields CDR1 SGHDN and CDR2 FVKESK. The CDR3 runs to 12 residues. The V and J ends lost 6 bases and 8 bases, in that order; junction bases with no gene match: 4.

The chain joins TRBV9 to TRBJ1-1, with D possibly TRBD1 on 5 matching bases. Germline CDR1 is SGDLS and CDR2 is YYNGEE. V was cut by 7 bases and J by 4 bases, with 14 bases left in between. The CDR3 has 13 residues. CDR3 protein: CASGSHGGTEAFF. The CDR3 nucleotides read TGTGCCAGCGGCTCCCATGGGGGCACTGAAGCTTTCTTT.

As for this clonotype: A much bigger clone sits one base away, suggesting this may be a read error. The chain couples TRBV7-2 to TRBJ2-6; TRBD2 is a possible D gene (6 bases). Germline lookup yields CDR1 SGHTA and CDR2 FQGNSA. This CDR3 region has 16 residues. CDR3 DNA: TGTGCCAGCAAATCTGGGGGAGGCTCTGGGGCCAACGTCGTGACTTTC. This sequence encodes CASKSGGGSGANVVTF.